The present TCR beta chain was sequenced within a study of blood T cells in healthy people across ages (dated by TCRdb to between 2014 and 2016). About the investigation overall: In model experiments, roughly one uniquely barcoded TCR beta cDNA molecule per two T cells was captured by template switching. The donors were divided into four age groups: young (average 16 years), middle-aged (approximately 42), aged (62) and long-lived (about 84). Two additional independent replicas of 1 million unique cDNA reads from the same blood draw were analyzed for two donors (one aged 18 to 30 and one aged 80 or older). Age-related changes in TCR beta repertoire diversity were measured in the study by deep sequencing normalized with unique cDNA molecular identifiers.

The CDR3 holds 13 amino acids from the cysteine to the phenylalanine. The only DNA kept is the CDR3, 39 bases in frame from the first base. V gives up 4 bases and J gives up 2 bases, and the segment between their germline ends measures 8 bases. Taken from the germline V gene, the CDR1 and CDR2 loops are MNHEY and SVGEGT. In the case of this clonotype: The antigen it binds to is not known. Base qualities are missing; no much larger clone stands one base away.

Donors were around 37 systemically healthy Caucasian individuals from Russia aged roughly 6 to 95 years. About 10 milliliters of peripheral blood were collected from each donor into EDTA-treated Vacutainer tubes. Ficoll-Paque density-gradient centrifugation was used to isolate PBMCs, with at least 6.5 million per sample. Trizol reagent was used to extract total RNA from PBMCs, with at least 5.5 micrograms per sample. Naive CD45RAhigh/CD27high T cell percentages were measured by flow cytometry on a PBMC aliquot from every donor. The library was generated by 5' RACE. Sequencing was carried out with an Illumina HiSeq 2500. The second PCR ran for about 6 to 11 cycles and used a J-beta primer mix along with a sample-barcoded 5' primer. A unique molecular identifier was introduced onto each TCR beta cDNA molecule by a template-switch 5' adaptor carrying 12 random nucleotides. At least 3 million CDR3-containing paired-end reads were obtained from each sample. First-strand cDNA synthesis was performed from all RNA using the Mint cDNA synthesis kit, with priming by a TRBC-specific oligonucleotide. After uracil-DNA glycosylase treatment, a first 18-cycle PCR used universal primers M1SS and BC2_uni_R on all cDNA. Concerning the study's data processing: For normalization, 1 million high-quality reads, each with a distinct molecular identifier, were randomly selected from each sample. Instead of being binned into consensus sequences, reads that shared molecular identifiers were thrown out. MiTCR, with a Q25 quality threshold and the strictest error-elimination algorithm, was used for CDR3 identification, clonotype clustering and error correction. A nonparametric unseen species model with Euler transformation was used to estimate lower-bound total TCR beta diversity. TCRdb reprocessing: public reads trimmed at Q25 with fastp, clones called with MiXCR, in-frame beta chains kept. For every CDR3 protein sequence, its rows merge into one entry that carries the most common genes and DNA. The V and J calls, along with clone size, are taken from TCRdb and not from the paper's own processing. In all, the sample holds some 800,000 distinct CDR3 sequences, and around 25% of those were seen once. The top ten hold roughly 3.5% of the sample.

The paper as a whole reports these results and caveats: The percentage of naive T cells measured by flow cytometry correlated strongly with observed TCR beta diversity. Observed TCR beta diversity per million T cells fell roughly linearly with age, and a significant reduction was already apparent by age about 36. Because profiling used bulk unsorted PBMCs, naive and antigen-experienced compartments could not be compared conclusively. Because donor CMV infection status was unknown, age-related changes in expanded clonotypes were potentially confounded. Compared with the aged group, more naive CD4+ T cells, fewer expanded clones and increased TCR diversity were shown by the long-lived group, suggesting age selection. Estimates of total diversity from one million sequenced T cells were regarded as lower bounds and underestimates.

The same data also went into a second study, on T cells of mothers and their children. From that second study: Nine systemically healthy Caucasian individuals, comprising three mothers and their six children, were included as donors. cDNA synthesis used all of the extracted RNA, with approximately 1.4 ug of RNA in each 15 ul reaction. In the second PCR, sample barcodes and 2-4 random nucleotides were introduced via the M1S primer. Each mother yielded over 9 million TCR beta CDR3 reads and each child roughly 3.1 million reads. TCR recombination output is similarly shaped by thymic selection in related and unrelated pairs, with a minor effect exerted by inherited differences. Normalized repertoire overlap in related mother-child pairs was always slightly higher than in unrelated mother-child pairs, but the difference was never significant. No persistent microchimeric T cell clones were found, with a detection sensitivity of 75 to 100 clones per million clonotypes. In the study, deep NGS was used to compare the TCR beta repertoires of mothers and children, and features distinguishing related mother-child pairs from unrelated individuals were sought. Mothers averaged roughly 40 +/- 4 years of age and children averaged about 10 +/- 4 years. Libraries were sequenced on Illumina HiSeq 2000 with 100+100 nt paired-end reads after adapter ligation with NEBNext reagents. To prevent cross-contamination, the mother and child libraries were prepared a month apart and were sequenced in separate runs. Between about 500,000 and 2,100,000 distinct TCR beta clonotypes were identified per donor. Naive TCR beta clonotypes were estimated from low-frequency clonotypes matched to each donor's FACS-determined naive share, without sorting.

The sequence derives from a boy between 5 and 17 years old in good health. Sequences were obtained from blood. This receptor chain uses TRBV6-2 or TRBV6-3 and TRBJ2-5, with a weak D call of TRBD2 (5 bases match). The CDR3 protein: CASSWTFQETQYF. The sequenced DNA: TGTGCCAGCAGTTGGACTTTTCAAGAGACCCAGTACTTC.